These 17 T cell receptor beta chains originate from one sample sequenced in a study of T-cell reconstitution after alpha-beta-depleted transplantation in children (dated by TCRdb to the mid-2010s). Libraries were prepared through PCR. Sequencing was performed on an Illumina HiSeq 2500. Molecular barcoding was employed in the preparation of TCR libraries, with unique molecular identifiers being used to normalize TCRbeta repertoire quantification. The public reads were run again by TCRdb, first through fastp at Q25 and then through MiXCR, and only productive beta chains were kept. One record per CDR3 amino acid sequence lists the most common genes and DNA. For this sample the table gives around 380,000 distinct CDR3 sequences, of which 11% were detected only once. The ten largest clones take up approximately 5% of the sample. Sequenced here: PBMCs from the stem cell graft donor, sampled from the stem cell graft. These receptors were collected from a human donor who donated a stem cell graft to a child with acute myeloid leukemia.

This clonotype was detected only a few times. J is TRBJ1-2 and V is TRBV20-1, with D tentatively TRBD1 (6 bases). The CDR3 has 14 residues. Germline CDR1 is DFQATT and CDR2 is SNEGSKA (reference sequence). Trimming stripped 3 bases from V and 1 base from J, with 12 bases between. The CDR3 spells CSASEDSLNYGYTF. The CDR3 bases are TGCAGTGCTAGCGAGGACAGCCTTAACTATGGCTACACCTTC.

This clonotype has more than one count but fewer than ten. The chain links TRBV6-2 or TRBV6-3 to TRBJ2-2, with a weak D call TRBD2 (6 bases). This CDR3 comprises 13 residues. In germline, CDR1 is MNHEY, CDR2 SVGEGT. V lost 8 bases, J lost 8 bases, and 15 bases lay in between. The CDR3 loop reads CASVDPGGGELFF. For the CDR3, the DNA is TGTGCCAGCGTGGATCCCGGAGGGGGGGAGCTGTTTTTT.

This clonotype was seen many times. The chain combines TRBV10-2 with TRBJ1-2, with 8 bases matching TRBD1. Per germline, CDR1 WSHSY and CDR2 SAAADI. The length of the CDR3 is 13 residues. The V gene end was trimmed by 11 bases and the J gene end by 5 bases; junction bases not matched to a gene: 10. The CDR3: CAGAGGARYGYTF. As DNA, the CDR3 is TGCGCCGGGGCAGGGGGCGCCAGGTATGGCTACACCTTC.

This clonotype appeared a few times. The chain combines TRBV20-1 with TRBJ1-2; weak D call: TRBD1 (5 bases). The CDR3 has 15 amino acids. V lost 1 base to trimming and J lost 8 bases, with 20 bases between them. Germline CDR1 reads DFQATT; CDR2 reads SNEGSKA (reference sequence). CDR3 sequence: CSARVLRGGLGGYTF. DNA for the CDR3: TGCAGTGCTAGAGTCCTCCGGGGCGGCCTCGGGGGCTACACCTTC.

This clonotype was seen more than once but under ten times. The V and J genes are TRBV20-1 and TRBJ2-3; D not resolved. CDR1 DFQATT and CDR2 SNEGSKA come from the germline V gene (reference sequence). The CDR3 length is 15 residues. V shed 1 base and J shed 1 base, with 12 bases lying between them. This CDR3 reads CSARVDAWGTDTQYF. The CDR3 DNA reads TGCAGTGCTAGAGTGGACGCATGGGGCACAGATACGCAGTATTTT.

In its sample, this clonotype was seen a few times. The chain couples TRBV4-1 to TRBJ1-4; 8 bases line up with TRBD1. Per the germline V gene, CDR1 is MGHRA and CDR2 is YSYEKL. The CDR3 is 15 amino acids. V trimming: 2 bases; J trimming: 8 bases; junction bases outside the gene matches: 7. CDR3 coding DNA: TGCGCCAGCAGCCAATTGAGCAGGGGGCAAGAAAAACTGTTTTTT. Translated, it gives CASSQLSRGQEKLFF.

The rearrangement uses TRBV5-1 and TRBJ2-7, with TRBD1 matching 9 bases. With V trimmed by 4 bases and J by 5 bases, 10 bases remained unmatched. This CDR3 is built from 15 residues. Germline assignment: CDR1 SGHRS and CDR2 YFSETQ. CDR3: CASSASGTGSHEQYF. The DNA of the CDR3 is TGCGCCAGCAGCGCGTCCGGGACAGGGAGCCACGAGCAGTACTTC.

This clonotype was picked up a small number of times. V usage is TRBV30 and J usage is TRBJ2-5, with 10 bases that match TRBD1. The V and J ends lost 1 base and 2 bases, in that order; junction bases with no gene match: 10. The CDR3 loop spans 17 amino acids. The germline V gene encodes CDR1 GTSNPN and CDR2 SVGIG (reference sequence). CDR3 nucleotide sequence: TGTGCCTGGAGTGGTGGATATGGACAGGGGGGGCAAGAGACCCAGTACTTC. This encodes CAWSGGYGQGGQETQYF.

This clonotype has at least ten counts. The chain combines TRBV6-1 with TRBJ1-5; 8 positions match TRBD1. The CDR3 consists of 15 residues. Germline V gives CDR1 MNHNS, CDR2 SASEGT. The ends lost 7 bases at V and 4 bases at J; junction bases unmatched: 9. The CDR3 reads CASTDPRGRNQPQHF. The CDR3 nucleotides read TGTGCCAGCACCGACCCCAGGGGGCGAAATCAGCCCCAGCATTTT.

This chain links TRBV4-1 with TRBJ2-1; TRBD2 is a possible D gene (7 bases). In germline, CDR1 is MGHRA, CDR2 YSYEKL. The CDR3 spans 18 residues. V lost 2 bases to trimming and J lost 0 bases, with 17 bases between them. The CDR3 sequence is CASSQIPRGGPSYNEQFF. DNA for the CDR3: TGCGCCAGCAGCCAAATCCCGAGGGGGGGGCCCTCCTACAATGAGCAGTTCTTC.

In its sample, this clonotype was seen many times. The chain has TRBV9 and TRBJ2-7, with 9 bases matching TRBD2. The CDR3 length is 14 residues. V lost 2 bases, J lost 3 bases, and 3 bases stayed unmatched. Germline-derived CDR1 and CDR2 are SGDLS and YYNGEE. DNA for the CDR3: TGTGCCAGCAGCGTGGTAGCGGGAGACTACGAGCAGTACTTC. Amino acid sequence: CASSVVAGDYEQYF.

This clonotype has just a few counts. The chain recombines TRBV20-1 with TRBJ2-7; perhaps D is TRBD1 or TRBD2 (5 bases each). V lost 0 bases and J 4 bases, leaving 13 bases between the germline ends. The CDR3 is 14 amino acids. CDR1 and CDR2 from the germline V gene are DFQATT and SNEGSKA (reference sequence). The CDR3 nucleotides are TGCAGTGCTAGAGATCGTCGGGGCGCGTACGAGCAGTACTTC. Amino acid sequence: CSARDRRGAYEQYF.

V and J are TRBV9 and TRBJ1-2; D may be TRBD1 (5 bases). This CDR3 is 14 amino acids long. CDR1 is SGDLS, CDR2 YYNGEE, per germline. Trimming cost V 3 bases and J 4 bases, with 13 bases left between them. The CDR3, as DNA: TGTGCCAGCAGCGCGGGGACGGGGCTCTATGGCTACACCTTC. Residues: CASSAGTGLYGYTF.

This clonotype was seen a handful of times. The gene calls are TRBV11-1 and TRBJ2-1; possible D gene TRBD1, 5 bases. The CDR3 is 15 residues long. The V end lost 5 bases, the J end lost 5 bases, and 16 bases lay between the germline ends. Looked up from germline, CDR1 is SGHAT and CDR2 is FQDESV (reference sequence). The CDR3 sequence: CASSLRGPGHNEQFF. CDR3 DNA sequence: TGTGCCAGCAGCCTCAGAGGCCCAGGGCACAATGAGCAGTTCTTC.

The chain combines TRBV20-1 with TRBJ2-1; D is perhaps TRBD2 (6 bases). The CDR3 length is 13 residues. Germline V CDR1 and CDR2: DFQATT, SNEGSKA (reference sequence). V lost 0 bases and J lost 9, with 12 bases in between. CDR3 sequence: CSARDSRRVEQFF. The CDR3 nucleotides are TGCAGTGCTAGAGATAGTAGGAGGGTTGAGCAGTTCTTC.

The genes are TRBV5-6 and TRBJ2-3; 8 bases fit TRBD1. After removal of 1 base from V and 4 bases from J, the junction contained 5 bases not matched to a gene. Germline V gene data show CDR1 as SGHDT and CDR2 as YYEEEE. The CDR3 length is 15 residues. CDR3 residues: CASSLLDRDPDTQYF. DNA for the CDR3: TGTGCCAGCAGCTTGTTGGACAGGGACCCAGATACGCAGTATTTT. Filled out from reference TRBV5-6 and TRBJ2-3, the complete variable domain reads DAGVTQSPTHLIKTRGQQVTLRCSPKSGHDTVSWYQQALGQGPQFIFQYYEEEERQRGNFPDRFSGHQFPNYSSELNVNALLLGDSALYLCASSLLDRDPDTQYFGPGTRLTVL.

This clonotype was detected only a few times. The CDR3 DNA is TGTGCCAGCCACTTTCTAGCGGGGGGTTTTAGCTCCTACAATGAGCAGTTCTTC. Its translation is CASHFLAGGFSSYNEQFF. V is TRBV7-2 and J is TRBJ2-1; the match to TRBD2 covers 11 bases. With V trimmed by 8 bases and J by 0 bases, 12 bases remained unmatched. Germline V gene lookup returns CDR1 SGHTA and CDR2 FQGNSA. The CDR3 consists of 18 residues.